Shown below are 7 T cell receptor beta chains from a single sample sequenced in a study of cytomegalovirus exposure and HLA in healthy donors. PCR primers comprised 60 Vbeta and 13 Jbeta primers. Profiling relied on immunoSEQ multiplex PCR, and the TCRdb table lists in-frame clones only, not all of them. The sample shows about 150,000 clones, 82% of them seen only once. The sequencing input was PBMCs. The receptors derive from a male donor in good health and CMV-seronegative.

The chain links TRBV19 to TRBJ1-1; tentative D call: TRBD1 (5 bases). Germline V gene sequence: CDR1 LNHDA, CDR2 SQIVND (reference sequence). The ends were cut back, 5 bases at V and 3 bases at J, with 13 bases in the middle. This CDR3 has 14 residues. This CDR3 reads CASSVGVRDTEAFF. CDR3 DNA: TGTGCCAGTAGTGTAGGGGTCCGGGACACTGAAGCTTTCTTT.

The gene calls are TRBV25-1 and TRBJ1-4; 8 nucleotides match TRBD1. CDR1 is MGHDK and CDR2 is SYGVNS in the germline V gene. V lost 7 bases to trimming and J lost 6 bases; unmatched junction nucleotides: 10. The CDR3 is 15 amino acids. For the CDR3, the DNA is TGTGCCAGCATTAAACCGGGACAGGTGGATGAAAAACTGTTTTTT. This gives the protein CASIKPGQVDEKLFF.

The rearrangement links TRBV5-1 to TRBJ2-1; 12 nucleotides match TRBD2. CDR3 length: 15 amino acids. Per the germline V gene, CDR1 is SGHRS and CDR2 is YFSETQ. The trim removed 4 bases at V and 5 bases at J, leaving 4 bases unmatched. The CDR3 region has the DNA TGCGCCAGCAGCCCACTAGCGGGAGGTAACAATGAGCAGTTCTTC. Encoded protein: CASSPLAGGNNEQFF.

The gene calls are TRBV7-3 and TRBJ2-2, with 7 nucleotides matching TRBD2. The trim removed 3 bases at V and 3 bases at J, leaving 4 bases unmatched. Looked up from germline, CDR1 is SGHTA and CDR2 is FQGTGA. The CDR3 has 15 residues. The DNA of the CDR3 is TGTGCCAGCAGCTTCGGGGGGTTCGACACCGGGGAGCTGTTTTTT. It encodes CASSFGGFDTGELFF.

V and J are TRBV9 and TRBJ2-1, with TRBD2 matching 7 bases. V lost 0 bases to trimming and J lost 8 bases; unmatched junction nucleotides: 8. This CDR3 is built from 15 residues. Germline-derived CDR1 and CDR2 are SGDLS and YYNGEE. In nucleotides, the CDR3 is TGTGCCAGCAGCGTAGGGGGGGGTCGCTCTCATGAGCAGTTCTTC. Translated: CASSVGGGRSHEQFF. Together with reference TRBV9 and TRBJ2-1, the CDR3 gives the full variable domain: DSGVTQTPKHLITATGQRVTLRCSPRSGDLSVYWYQQSLDQGLQFLIQYYNGEERAKGNILERFSAQQFPDLHSELNLSSLELGDSALYFCASSVGGGRSHEQFFGPGTRLTVL.

About this clone itself: Other nucleotide sequences from this sample produce the same CDR3. The V gene is TRBV25-1, the J gene TRBJ2-5, with unresolved D. Germline assignment: CDR1 MGHDK and CDR2 SYGVNS. Trimming removed 1 base at V and 2 bases at J, with 8 bases between. This CDR3 spans 14 amino acids. The CDR3 DNA reads TGTGCCAGCAGTGAATTTTGGCCGCAAGAGACCCAGTACTTC. It specifies CASSEFWPQETQYF.

This chain links TRBV9 with TRBJ2-7, with 11 bases aligning to TRBD1. Per the germline V gene, CDR1 is SGDLS and CDR2 is YYNGEE. With V trimmed by 0 bases and J by 1 base, 6 bases remained unmatched. The CDR3 consists of 17 residues. CDR3 in amino acids: CASSVADRGPSSYEQYF. CDR3 bases: TGTGCCAGCAGCGTAGCGGACAGGGGGCCCTCTTCCTACGAGCAGTACTTC.